One sample yielded the 18 T cell receptor beta chains listed below, sequenced in a study of radiotherapy plus CTLA-4 blockade in lung cancer. Sequencing was performed with immunoSEQ multiplex PCR; in TCRdb, only in-frame clones are kept and a portion is missing. The data show approximately 40,000 clones, about 86% seen once. Source: peripheral blood, taken from a patient treated with radiotherapy plus ipilimumab. The origin of the receptors is a human donor with non-small cell lung cancer whose response to radiotherapy plus ipilimumab could not be evaluated.

The chain links TRBV7-8 to TRBJ2-2; D perhaps matches TRBD2 (5 bases). The V gene lost 5 bases and the J gene lost 3 bases, with 10 bases spanning the gap. Germline V lookup: CDR1 SGHVS, CDR2 FQNEAQ. CDR3 size: 14 residues. The CDR3 DNA reads as TGTGCCAGCAGCGCCCGCGGGTACACCGGGGAGCTGTTTTTT. It is translated as CASSARGYTGELFF.

The V and J genes are TRBV19 and TRBJ2-3; no definite D call. V lost 7 bases to trimming and J lost 4 bases, with 18 bases between them. The germline V gene encodes CDR1 LNHDA and CDR2 SQIVND (reference sequence). This CDR3 is built from 15 residues. The DNA for the CDR3 is TGTGCCAGTACACACAGATTAGGTTCCTCAGATACGCAGTATTTT. Its protein is CASTHRLGSSDTQYF.

This clone turned up a few times. The chain is built from TRBV5-1 and TRBJ1-1, with D perhaps matching TRBD1 (6 bases). CDR1 and CDR2 from the germline V gene are SGHRS and YFSETQ. Trimming shortened V by 4 bases and J by 5 bases, and 15 bases separated the two germline ends. This CDR3 has 14 amino acids. CDR3 region: CASSPGARVTEAFF. CDR3 sequence (DNA): TGCGCCAGCAGCCCAGGGGCCAGGGTAACTGAAGCTTTCTTT.

The table lists this clone with a count of one. This sample includes further DNA sequences coding for the same CDR3. J is TRBJ1-5 and V is TRBV19; TRBD1 matches at 10 bases. This CDR3 is built from 14 residues. The junction had 3 bases not matched to a gene; V was cut back by 4 bases and J by 6 bases. Germline assignment: CDR1 LNHDA and CDR2 SQIVND (reference sequence). The CDR3 is CASSTTGGRQPQHF. DNA of the CDR3: TGTGCCAGTAGTACGACAGGGGGCCGTCAGCCCCAGCATTTT. The complete variable domain, with remaining parts taken from reference TRBV19 and TRBJ1-5, reads DGGITQSPKYLFRKEGQNVTLSCEQNLNHDAMYWYRQDPGQGLRLIYYSQIVNDFQKGDIAEGYSVSREKKESFPLTVTSAQKNPTAFYLCASSTTGGRQPQHFGDGTRLSIL.

This chain links TRBV29-1 with TRBJ1-2; no firm D call. The length of the CDR3 is 11 residues. V dropped 1 base and J dropped 8 bases, with 8 bases sitting between them. The germline gives CDR1 SQVTM, CDR2 ANQGSEA. CDR3 DNA sequence: TGCAGCGTTGAAGCCGGCGGAGGCTACACCTTC. Translated: CSVEAGGGYTF.

The sample holds a few counts of this clone. The chain is built from TRBV7-2 and TRBJ1-2; TRBD1 is a possible D gene (5 bases). The germline V and J ends were trimmed by 5 bases and 6 bases, with 10 bases remaining between them. Germline values: CDR1 SGHTA, CDR2 FQGNSA. There are 12 residues in the CDR3. The CDR3 DNA reads TGTGCCAGCAGCCCTATCAGGGATGGCTACACCTTC. This codes for CASSPIRDGYTF.

The V and J genes are TRBV2 and TRBJ2-1; weak D call: TRBD2 (5 bases). The V gene lost 4 bases and the J gene lost 9 bases, with 7 bases spanning the gap. There are 11 residues in the CDR3. Per germline, CDR1 SNHLY and CDR2 FYNNEI. This chain's CDR3 is CASSVGIEQFF. The DNA for the CDR3 is TGTGCCAGCAGTGTCGGGATTGAGCAGTTCTTC.

This sequence joins TRBV29-1 and TRBJ2-2, with 9 bases that match TRBD1. This CDR3 spans 14 amino acids. V shed 6 bases and J 1 base; nucleotides not matched to a gene: 3. Germline CDR1 reads SQVTM; CDR2 reads ANQGSEA. In nucleotides, the CDR3 is TGCAGCGTCCCGGGACAGGGGAACACCGGGGAGCTGTTTTTT. Translation gives CSVPGQGNTGELFF.

The chain carries TRBV19 and TRBJ1-1; D ambiguous. The CDR3 has 15 amino acids. The V and J ends lost 3 bases and 0 bases respectively, with 11 bases between them. The germline gives CDR1 LNHDA, CDR2 SQIVND (reference sequence). CDR3 sequence reads: CASSMTILMNTEAFF. Here the CDR3 DNA reads TGTGCCAGTAGTATGACAATTTTGATGAACACTGAAGCTTTCTTT.

This chain links TRBV6-1 with TRBJ1-6; no firm D call. The CDR3 contains 13 residues. Trimming left V 6 bases short and J 4 bases short, with 7 bases between. The V gene's germline CDR1 is MNHNS and CDR2 SASEGT. The CDR3 coding sequence is TGTGCCAGCAGCACAGATTATAATTCACCCCTCCACTTT. Encoded protein: CASSTDYNSPLHF.

This chain joins TRBV15 and TRBJ1-5, with TRBD1 identical over 9 bases. The V gene's germline CDR1 is LNHNV and CDR2 YYDKDF (reference sequence). This CDR3 is 18 amino acids long. V lost 1 base and J lost 2; bases outside the gene matches: 9. In DNA form, the CDR3 reads TGTGCCACCAGCAGAGGAAAACAGGGGGCAAAGGGCAATCAGCCCCAGCATTTT. This codes for CATSRGKQGAKGNQPQHF.

This chain joins TRBV2 and TRBJ2-3, with 14 nucleotides matching TRBD2. Trimming at V came to 4 bases and at J to 1 base, leaving 7 bases not matched to a gene. This CDR3 contains 18 residues. The germline V gene encodes CDR1 SNHLY and CDR2 FYNNEI. CDR3 protein: CASSAGLAGGFGTDTQYF. The DNA of the CDR3 is TGTGCCAGCAGTGCCGGACTAGCGGGAGGCTTTGGCACAGATACGCAGTATTTT.

The chain combines TRBV7-9 with TRBJ1-1, with D possibly being TRBD1 (6 bases). From germline, CDR1 is SEHNR and CDR2 FQNEAQ (reference sequence). There are 14 residues in the CDR3. Trimming removed 5 bases from V and 4 bases from J, with 14 bases in between. CDR3 coding DNA: TGTGCCAGCAGCCCACCCGACAGGAGCACTGAAGCTTTCTTT. Translation: CASSPPDRSTEAFF.

The chain carries TRBV6-1 and TRBJ2-2; D might be TRBD2 (5 bases). The CDR3 runs 15 residues. The V and J ends lost 8 bases and 5 bases respectively, with 18 bases between them. Germline V gene lookup returns CDR1 MNHNS and CDR2 SASEGT. The CDR3 DNA sequence: TGTGCCAGCGCCGCGGGTACGGAATATACCGGGGAGCTGTTTTTT. As protein: CASAAGTEYTGELFF.

This clone was seen only once. The chain carries TRBV4-3 and TRBJ1-6; tentative D call: TRBD1 (6 bases). The germline V gene has CDR1 LGHNA and CDR2 YSLEER. V was clipped by 0 bases and J by 7 bases, with 19 bases between them. The CDR3 spans 18 residues. CDR3 sequence: CASSQDGAGGAWNSPLHF. In DNA form, the CDR3 reads TGCGCCAGCAGCCAAGATGGAGCGGGGGGGGCTTGGAATTCACCCCTCCACTTT.

The chain uses TRBV7-9 and TRBJ1-1; 8 positions match TRBD1. CDR1 is SEHNR and CDR2 is FQNEAQ in the germline V gene (reference sequence). The J segment lost 0 bases and the V segment lost 5 bases, leaving 2 bases of the junction unmatched. This CDR3 comprises 14 residues. CDR3 amino acids: CASSPGGLNTEAFF. The CDR3 DNA follows: TGTGCCAGCAGCCCAGGGGGCCTGAACACTGAAGCTTTCTTT.

This clone was observed a handful of times. The V gene is TRBV5-4, the J gene TRBJ2-3; the match to TRBD2 covers 10 bases. The trim removed 4 bases at V and 0 bases at J, leaving 8 bases unmatched. The CDR3 is made up of 17 amino acids. Germline lookup yields CDR1 SGHNT and CDR2 YYREEE (reference sequence). The DNA for the CDR3 is TGTGCCAGCAGCCAAGGAACTAGCGGGATTAGCACAGATACGCAGTATTTT. This translates into CASSQGTSGISTDTQYF.

A single count supports this clone. The chain joins TRBV9 to TRBJ2-3, with 9 bases aligning to TRBD2. Germline assignment: CDR1 SGDLS and CDR2 YYNGEE. The CDR3 consists of 17 residues. The V gene end was trimmed by 4 bases and the J gene end by 2 bases; junction bases not matched to a gene: 11. DNA of the CDR3: TGTGCCAGCAGCCCCAGGCGGTCTAGCGGGAACACAGATACGCAGTATTTT. This codes for CASSPRRSSGNTDTQYF.